This T cell receptor beta chain was found in a study of beta chain features in type 1 diabetes. Study details: All samples yielded around 99 million examined sorted cells. Whole-study results and caveats: The naive, central memory and Treg TCRB repertoires showed an apparent similarity that was greater among patients than among healthy donors.

Every isolated RNA sample was fully reverse transcribed, so sequencing captured expressed TCRB transcripts. Only in-frame clones appear in the TCRdb table, and some are missing; sequencing was by immunoSEQ multiplex PCR. The sample carries a few hundred thousand clones, approximately 11% recorded once. On this clone itself: Its specificity is not known.

Germline CDR1 reads GTSNPN; CDR2 reads SVGIG (reference sequence). The CDR3 has 16 amino acids. J lost 2 bases, V lost 1 base, and 8 bases had no gene match. Sequenced: central memory CD4+ T cells from blood. The source of this sequence is a man between 18 and 29 years old in good health. The rearrangement uses TRBV30 and TRBJ2-3; TRBD1 matches at 8 bases. The CDR3 region has the DNA TGTGCCTGGAGTGGGGGACAGGTGTCCCTCACAGATACGCAGTATTTT. Encoded protein: CAWSGGQVSLTDTQYF.